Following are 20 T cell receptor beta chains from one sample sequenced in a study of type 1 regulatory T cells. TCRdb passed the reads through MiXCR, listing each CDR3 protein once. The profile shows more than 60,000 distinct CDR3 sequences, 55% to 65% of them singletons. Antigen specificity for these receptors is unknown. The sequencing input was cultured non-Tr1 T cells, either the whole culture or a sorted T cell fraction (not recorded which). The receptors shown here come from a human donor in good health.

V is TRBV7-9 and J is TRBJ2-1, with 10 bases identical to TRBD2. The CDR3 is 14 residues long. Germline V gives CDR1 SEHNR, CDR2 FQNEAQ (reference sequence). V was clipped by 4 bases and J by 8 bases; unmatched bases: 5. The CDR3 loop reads CASSSSGRADEQFF. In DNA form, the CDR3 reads TGTGCCAGCAGCTCGAGCGGGAGGGCCGATGAGCAGTTCTTC.

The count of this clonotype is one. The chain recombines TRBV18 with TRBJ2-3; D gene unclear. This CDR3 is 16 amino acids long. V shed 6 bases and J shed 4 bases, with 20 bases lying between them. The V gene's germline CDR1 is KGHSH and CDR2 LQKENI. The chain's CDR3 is CASSPSMGIHADTQYF. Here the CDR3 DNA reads TGTGCCAGCTCCCCATCTATGGGGATTCACGCAGATACGCAGTATTTT.

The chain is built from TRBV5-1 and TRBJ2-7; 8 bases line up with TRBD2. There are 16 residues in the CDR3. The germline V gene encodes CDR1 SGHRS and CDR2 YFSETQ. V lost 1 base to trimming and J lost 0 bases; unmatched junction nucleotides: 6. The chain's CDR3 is CASSLIISGISYEQYF. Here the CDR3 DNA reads TGCGCCAGCAGCTTGATTATTAGCGGGATCTCCTACGAGCAGTACTTC. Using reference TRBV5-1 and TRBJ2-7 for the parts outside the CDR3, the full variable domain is KAGVTQTPRYLIKTRGQQVTLSCSPISGHRSVSWYQQTPGQGLQFLFEYFSETQRNKGNFPGRFSGRQFSNSRSEMNVSTLELGDSALYLCASSLIISGISYEQYFGPGTRLTVT.

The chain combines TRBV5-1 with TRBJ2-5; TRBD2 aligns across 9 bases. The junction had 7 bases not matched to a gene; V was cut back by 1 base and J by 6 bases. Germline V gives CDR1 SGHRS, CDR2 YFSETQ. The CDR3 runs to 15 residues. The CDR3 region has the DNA TGCGCCAGCAGCTTGATAGCGGGAGAGGGAAAGACCCAGTACTTC. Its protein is CASSLIAGEGKTQYF.

As DNA, the CDR3 is TGTGCCAGCAGTCTCTCTAGCTCTGGAAACACCATATATTTT. It encodes CASSLSSSGNTIYF. V is TRBV6-6 and J is TRBJ1-3; no clear D gene. The CDR3 extends over 14 amino acids. Germline-derived CDR1 and CDR2 are MNHNY and SVGAGI (reference sequence). Trimming removed 5 bases at V and 0 bases at J, with 8 bases between.

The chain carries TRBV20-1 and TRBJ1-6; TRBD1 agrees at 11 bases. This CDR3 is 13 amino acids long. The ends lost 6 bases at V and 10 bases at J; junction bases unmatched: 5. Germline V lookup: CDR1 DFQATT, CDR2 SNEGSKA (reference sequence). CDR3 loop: CSASRTGGSPLHF. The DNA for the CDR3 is TGCAGTGCCTCCCGGACAGGGGGCTCACCCCTCCACTTT.

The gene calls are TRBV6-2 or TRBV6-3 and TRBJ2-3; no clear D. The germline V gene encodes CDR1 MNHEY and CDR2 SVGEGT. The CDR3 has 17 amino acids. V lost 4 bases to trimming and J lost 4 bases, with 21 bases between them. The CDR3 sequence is CASSSTPRSLRADTQYF. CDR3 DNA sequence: TGTGCCAGCAGTTCTACCCCCCGGTCCTTGCGTGCAGATACGCAGTATTTT.

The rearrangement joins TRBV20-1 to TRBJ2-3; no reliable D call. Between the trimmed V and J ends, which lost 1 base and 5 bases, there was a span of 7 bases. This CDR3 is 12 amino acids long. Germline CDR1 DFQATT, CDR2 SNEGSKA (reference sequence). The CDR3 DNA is TGCAGTGCTAGAGTTGGCAGAGATACGCAGTATTTT. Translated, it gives CSARVGRDTQYF.

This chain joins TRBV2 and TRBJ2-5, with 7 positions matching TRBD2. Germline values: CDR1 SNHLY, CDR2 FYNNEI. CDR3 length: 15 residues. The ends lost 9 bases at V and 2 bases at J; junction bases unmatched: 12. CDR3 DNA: TGTGCCAGTAACCCCCTAGGGGAGGGGCAAGAGACCCAGTACTTC. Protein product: CASNPLGEGQETQYF.

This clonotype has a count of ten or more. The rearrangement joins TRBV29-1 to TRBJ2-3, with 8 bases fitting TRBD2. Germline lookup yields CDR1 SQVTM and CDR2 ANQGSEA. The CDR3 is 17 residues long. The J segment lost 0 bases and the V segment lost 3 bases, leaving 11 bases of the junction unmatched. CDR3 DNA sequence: TGCAGCGTTGAGGGGACTAGTTCCTTCGCTAGCACAGATACGCAGTATTTT. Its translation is CSVEGTSSFASTDTQYF.

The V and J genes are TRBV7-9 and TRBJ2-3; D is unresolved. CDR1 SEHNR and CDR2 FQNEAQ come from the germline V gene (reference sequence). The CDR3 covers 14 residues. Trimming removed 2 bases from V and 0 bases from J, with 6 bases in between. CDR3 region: CASSLLSSTDTQYF. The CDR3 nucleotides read TGTGCCAGCAGCTTACTGTCTAGCACAGATACGCAGTATTTT.

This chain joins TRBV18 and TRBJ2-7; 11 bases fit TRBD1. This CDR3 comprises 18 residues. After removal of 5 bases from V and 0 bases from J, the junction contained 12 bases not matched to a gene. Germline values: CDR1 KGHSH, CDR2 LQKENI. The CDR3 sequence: CASSKGIPGQGVSYEQYF. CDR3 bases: TGTGCCAGCTCAAAAGGGATTCCGGGACAGGGGGTCTCCTACGAGCAGTACTTC.

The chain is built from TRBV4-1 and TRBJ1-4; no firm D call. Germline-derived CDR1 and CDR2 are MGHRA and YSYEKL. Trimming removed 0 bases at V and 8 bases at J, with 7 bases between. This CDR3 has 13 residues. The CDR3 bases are TGCGCCAGCAGCCAAGACACCGGGGAAAAACTGTTTTTT. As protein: CASSQDTGEKLFF.

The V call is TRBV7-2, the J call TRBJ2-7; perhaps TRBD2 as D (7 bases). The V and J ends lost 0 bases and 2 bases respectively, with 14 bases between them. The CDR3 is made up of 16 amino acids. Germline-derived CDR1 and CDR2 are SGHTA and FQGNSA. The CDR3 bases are TGTGCCAGCAGCTTAGCGGGGGCGGGAGTAACCTACGAGCAGTACTTC. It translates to CASSLAGAGVTYEQYF.

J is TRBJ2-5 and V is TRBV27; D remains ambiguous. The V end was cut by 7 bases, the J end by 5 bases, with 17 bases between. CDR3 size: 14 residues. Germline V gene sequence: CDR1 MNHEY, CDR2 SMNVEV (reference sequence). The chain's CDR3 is CASIKLLIAETQYF. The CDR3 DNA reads TGTGCCAGCATTAAACTCCTGATCGCGGAGACCCAGTACTTC.

The CDR3 DNA reads TGCAGTGCTACCAGCGGGAGAACCCTTGGTTACGAGCAGTACTTC. This gives the protein CSATSGRTLGYEQYF. The chain recombines TRBV20-1 with TRBJ2-7; TRBD2 aligns across 8 bases. In germline, CDR1 is DFQATT, CDR2 SNEGSKA (reference sequence). This CDR3 contains 15 residues. V lost 4 bases and J lost 4; bases outside the gene matches: 12.

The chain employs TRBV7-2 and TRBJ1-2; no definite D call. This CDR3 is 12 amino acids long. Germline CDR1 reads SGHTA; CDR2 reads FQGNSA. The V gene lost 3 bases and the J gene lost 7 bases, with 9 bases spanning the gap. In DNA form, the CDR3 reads TGTGCCAGCAGCTTTATCCGGGGTGGCTACACCTTC. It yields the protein CASSFIRGGYTF.

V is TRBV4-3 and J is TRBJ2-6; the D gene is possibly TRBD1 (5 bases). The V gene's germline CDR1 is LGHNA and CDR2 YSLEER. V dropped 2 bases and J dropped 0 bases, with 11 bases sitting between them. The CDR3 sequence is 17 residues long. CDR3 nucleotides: TGCGCCAGCAGCCAACTCCAAGGGGTCTCTGGGGCCAACGTCCTGACTTTC. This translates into CASSQLQGVSGANVLTF.

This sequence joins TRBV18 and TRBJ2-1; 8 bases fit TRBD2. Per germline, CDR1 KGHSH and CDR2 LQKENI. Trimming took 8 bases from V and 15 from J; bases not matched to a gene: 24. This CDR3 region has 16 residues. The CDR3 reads CASAPREREFYNVGFF. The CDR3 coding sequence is TGTGCCAGCGCCCCCCGAGAGCGGGAGTTCTACAATGTTGGGTTCTTC.

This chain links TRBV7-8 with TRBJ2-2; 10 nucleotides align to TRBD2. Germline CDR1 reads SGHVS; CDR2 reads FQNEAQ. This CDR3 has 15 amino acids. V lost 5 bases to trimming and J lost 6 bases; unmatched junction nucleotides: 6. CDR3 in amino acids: CASSLLAGVPGELFF. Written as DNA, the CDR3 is TGTGCCAGCAGCCTCCTAGCGGGAGTTCCCGGGGAGCTGTTTTTT.